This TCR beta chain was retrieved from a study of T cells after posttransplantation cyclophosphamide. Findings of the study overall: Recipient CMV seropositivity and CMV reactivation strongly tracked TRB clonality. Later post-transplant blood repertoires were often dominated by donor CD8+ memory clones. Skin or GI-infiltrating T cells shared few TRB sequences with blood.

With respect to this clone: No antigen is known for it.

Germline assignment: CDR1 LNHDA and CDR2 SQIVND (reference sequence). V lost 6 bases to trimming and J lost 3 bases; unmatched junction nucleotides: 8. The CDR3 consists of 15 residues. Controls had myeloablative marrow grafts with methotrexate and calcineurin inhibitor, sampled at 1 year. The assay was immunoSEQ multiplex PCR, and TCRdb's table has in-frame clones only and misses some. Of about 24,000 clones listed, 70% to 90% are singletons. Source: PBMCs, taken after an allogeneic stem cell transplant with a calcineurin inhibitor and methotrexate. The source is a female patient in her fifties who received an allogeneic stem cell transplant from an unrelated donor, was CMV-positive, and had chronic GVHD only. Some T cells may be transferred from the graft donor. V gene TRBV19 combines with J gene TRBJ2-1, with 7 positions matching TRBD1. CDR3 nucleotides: TGTGCCAGTAGCCAAGTGACAGGGCTCTACAATGAGCAGTTCTTC. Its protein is CASSQVTGLYNEQFF.